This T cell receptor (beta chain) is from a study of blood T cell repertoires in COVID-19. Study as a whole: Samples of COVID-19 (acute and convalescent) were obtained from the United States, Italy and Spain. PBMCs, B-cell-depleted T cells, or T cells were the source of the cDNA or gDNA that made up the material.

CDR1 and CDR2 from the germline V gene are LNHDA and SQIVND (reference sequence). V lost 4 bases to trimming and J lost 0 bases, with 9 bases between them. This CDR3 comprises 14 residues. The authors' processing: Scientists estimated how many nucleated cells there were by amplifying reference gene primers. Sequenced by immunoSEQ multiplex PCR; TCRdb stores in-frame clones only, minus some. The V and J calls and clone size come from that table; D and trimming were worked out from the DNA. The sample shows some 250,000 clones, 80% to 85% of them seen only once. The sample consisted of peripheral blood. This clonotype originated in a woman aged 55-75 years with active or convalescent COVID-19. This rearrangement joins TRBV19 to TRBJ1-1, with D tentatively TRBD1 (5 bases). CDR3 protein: CASSNQGLNTEAFF. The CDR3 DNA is TGTGCCAGTAGTAACCAGGGCTTGAACACTGAAGCTTTCTTT. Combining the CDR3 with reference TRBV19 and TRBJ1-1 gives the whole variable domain DGGITQSPKYLFRKEGQNVTLSCEQNLNHDAMYWYRQDPGQGLRLIYYSQIVNDFQKGDIAEGYSVSREKKESFPLTVTSAQKNPTAFYLCASSNQGLNTEAFFGQGTRLTVV.